These T cell receptor beta chains were read from a single sample in a study of T-cell reconstitution after alpha-beta-depleted transplantation in children. TCRdb ran MiXCR on the PCR reads and lists one entry per CDR3 protein. Seen here are around 370,000 distinct CDR3 sequences, over 9% observed once, and the top ten hold 2% to 3%. The source material was PBMCs from the stem cell graft donor, sampled from the stem cell graft. The receptors here all came from a human donor who donated a stem cell graft to a child with acute lymphoblastic leukemia. CDR3s include the opening cysteine and the closing phenylalanine or tryptophan. The D gene is left open where the match is weak. A row's size may be missing; if present it is once, few, many or a size class.

D,J,V,size,DNA,CDR3
TRBD2,TRBJ2-1,TRBV15,NA,TGTGCCACCAGCAGAGTGGGGGGAGGGTTTGATGAGCAGTTCTTC,CATSRVGGGFDEQFF
NA,TRBJ2-2,TRBV20-1,few,TGCAGTGCCTATTCCCCCGGGGAGCTGTTTTTT,CSAYSPGELFF
TRBD2,TRBJ2-7,TRBV7-2,NA,TGTGCCAGCAGCTTAAAAACAGGGACTAGCGGGAGTTACGAGCAGTACTTC,CASSLKTGTSGSYEQYF
NA,TRBJ1-5,TRBV10-3,few,TGTGCCATCAGTGATTCAGGGATATTAGGGCCCCAGCATTTT,CAISDSGILGPQHF
NA,TRBJ1-1,TRBV20-1,few,TGCAGTGCACCGAAAGGCCCCACTGAAGCTTTCTTT,CSAPKGPTEAFF
NA,TRBJ2-1,TRBV30,few,TGTGCCTGGAGGCCCTCCAATGAGCAGTTCTTC,CAWRPSNEQFF
TRBD2,TRBJ2-1,TRBV12-3/TRBV12-4,many,TGTGCCAGCAGTTTAGGAACCAGCGGGAGTTTTGGCTCCTACAATGAGCAGTTCTTC,CASSLGTSGSFGSYNEQFF
NA,TRBJ2-1,TRBV4-1,NA,TGCGCCAGCAGCCAAGCGGGCCACGACCGTAAGAATGAGCAGTTCTTC,CASSQAGHDRKNEQFF
NA,TRBJ2-7,TRBV12-3/TRBV12-4,NA,TGTGCCAGCAGTTTATCCGGCGGGATCTACGAGCAGTACTTC,CASSLSGGIYEQYF
NA,TRBJ2-5,TRBV15,NA,TGTGCCACCAGCAGAGAGCCAATTGGGGAGACCCAGTACTTC,CATSREPIGETQYF
TRBD1,TRBJ2-1,TRBV4-1,NA,TGCGCCACAGGGGACAGGGGCTACAATGAGCAGTTCTTC,CATGDRGYNEQFF
NA,TRBJ2-2,TRBV5-6,NA,TGTGCCAGCACGTTGGGGCTCACCGGGGAGCTGTTTTTT,CASTLGLTGELFF
TRBD2,TRBJ2-7,TRBV7-8,NA,TGTGCCAGCAGCTTAGTCCCTAGCGGGAGCTCCGGGGACGAGCAGTACTTC,CASSLVPSGSSGDEQYF
TRBD2,TRBJ2-1,TRBV7-2,many,TGTGCCAGCAGCTTCCAAGACTATAGCGGGAGGGTAGCTGAGCAGTTCTTC,CASSFQDYSGRVAEQFF
TRBD2,TRBJ2-7,TRBV7-8,few,TGTGCCAGCAGCTTAGCGGGGTACGGCTGGGGACTAGACACCTACGAGCAGTACTTC,CASSLAGYGWGLDTYEQYF
NA,TRBJ2-7,TRBV12-5,NA,TGTGCTAGTGGTTTGTTGCGGACCGAGCAGTACTTC,CASGLLRTEQYF
NA,TRBJ1-4,TRBV11-2,few,TGTGCCAGCAGCTTCGGGAGGTCTCCAGGAGGTGAAAAACTGTTTTTT,CASSFGRSPGGEKLFF
NA,TRBJ2-5,TRBV4-3,NA,TGCGCCAGCAGCCAAGGCGGGGCGCGGGGCCAAGAGACCCGGTACTTC,CASSQGGARGQETRYF
TRBD2,TRBJ2-5,TRBV20-1,NA,TGCAGTGCTAGTCTAGCGGGGAGGGGGGGGGCAGGCAGGGAGACCCAGTACTTC,CSASLAGRGGAGRETQYF
NA,TRBJ2-2,TRBV18,few,TGTGCCAGCCCCAGGGGAAACACCGGGGAGCTGTTTTTT,CASPRGNTGELFF
NA,TRBJ1-5,TRBV9,many,TGTGCCAGCAGCGTAGACGGGGCTAATCAGCCCCAGCATTTT,CASSVDGANQPQHF
TRBD1,TRBJ2-3,TRBV27,NA,TGTGCCAGCAGTATCCCCGGACAGGGGCCCAGTGGAGATACGCAGTATTTT,CASSIPGQGPSGDTQYF
TRBD1,TRBJ2-7,TRBV4-1,many,TGCGCCAGCAGCCGGGACAGGTCCTACGAGCAGTACTTC,CASSRDRSYEQYF
TRBD2,TRBJ2-1,TRBV9,NA,TGTGCCAGCAGCGTAGGGCTAGCGGGAGGAAGGTGGGAGCAGTTCTTC,CASSVGLAGGRWEQFF
NA,TRBJ1-1,TRBV20-1,many,TGCAGTGCTAGAGAAGGGTTTCCCATGAACACTGAAGCTTTCTTT,CSAREGFPMNTEAFF
TRBD2,TRBJ2-1,TRBV6-2/TRBV6-3,NA,TGTGCCAGCAGTTACCCCGACAGGGGACTAGCGGGAGGAAGGAATGAGCAGTTCTTC,CASSYPDRGLAGGRNEQFF